This TCR beta chain is from a study of T-cell reconstitution after alpha-beta-depleted transplantation in children. General study findings and limits: About two months after transplant, alpha-beta T cells reportedly came from several hundred expanded graft clones. T-cell numbers and diversity, one year after transplant, stemmed largely from T cells that were newly produced. Elevated TCRbeta diversity at day 60 was traced, in some patients, to surviving recipient T cells and thymic progenitors.

TCRbeta library construction was performed incorporating unique molecular identifiers. TCRdb analysed the PCR reads with MiXCR anew, one entry per CDR3 protein. The table has some 830,000 distinct CDR3 sequences, 15% to 20% seen once. This clonotype came up a few times. As yet, its antigen is unknown. The CDR3 loop spans 15 amino acids. Germline lookup yields CDR1 SGHRS and CDR2 YFSETQ. Trimming cost V 5 bases and J 3 bases, with 18 bases left between them. The chain combines TRBV5-1 with TRBJ2-7; TRBD2 is a possible D gene (6 bases). Sequencing used PBMCs, mostly from graft donor cells, obtained 360 days after TCRalphabeta/CD19-depleted stem cell transplant. This sequence originates from a male patient younger than 18 who had a stem cell transplant for acute lymphoblastic leukemia, so the T cells may come from the graft donor. DNA of the CDR3: TGCGCCAGCAGTCCGGGGGTCAGTTTGGACTACGAGCAGTACTTC. Residues: CASSPGVSLDYEQYF.